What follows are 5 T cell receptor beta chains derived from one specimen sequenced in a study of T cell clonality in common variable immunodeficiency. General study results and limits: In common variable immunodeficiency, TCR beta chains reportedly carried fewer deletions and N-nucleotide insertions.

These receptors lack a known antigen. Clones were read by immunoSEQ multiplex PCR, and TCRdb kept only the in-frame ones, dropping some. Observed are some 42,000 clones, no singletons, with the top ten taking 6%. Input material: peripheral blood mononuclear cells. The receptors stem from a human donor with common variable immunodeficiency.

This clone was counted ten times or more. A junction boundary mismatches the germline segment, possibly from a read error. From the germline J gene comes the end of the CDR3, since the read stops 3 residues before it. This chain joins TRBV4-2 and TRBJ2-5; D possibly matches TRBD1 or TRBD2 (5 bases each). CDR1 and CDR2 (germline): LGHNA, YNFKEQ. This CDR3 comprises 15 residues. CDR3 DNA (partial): TGCGCCAGCAGCCAAGATCAAGGGGAGCAAGAGACC. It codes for CASSQDQGEQET. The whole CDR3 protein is CASSQDQGEQETQYF.

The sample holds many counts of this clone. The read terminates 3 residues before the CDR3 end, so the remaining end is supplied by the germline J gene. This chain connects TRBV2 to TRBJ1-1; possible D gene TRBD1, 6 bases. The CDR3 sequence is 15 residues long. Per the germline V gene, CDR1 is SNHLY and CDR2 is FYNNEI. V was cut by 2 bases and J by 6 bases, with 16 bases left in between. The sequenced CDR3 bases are TGTGCCAGCAGTGAAAGAGCAGGGGCCAGGGCTGAA. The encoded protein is CASSERAGARAE. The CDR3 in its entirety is CASSERAGARAEAFF.

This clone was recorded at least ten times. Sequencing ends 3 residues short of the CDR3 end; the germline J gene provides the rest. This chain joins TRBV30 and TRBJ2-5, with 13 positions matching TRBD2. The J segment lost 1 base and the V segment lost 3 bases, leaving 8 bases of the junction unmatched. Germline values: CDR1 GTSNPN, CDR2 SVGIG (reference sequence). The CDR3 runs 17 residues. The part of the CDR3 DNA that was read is TGTGCCTGGAGCCCCGGACTAGCGGGGGCCTCCCAAGAGACC. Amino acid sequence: CAWSPGLAGASQET. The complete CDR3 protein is CAWSPGLAGASQETQYF.

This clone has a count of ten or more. The CDR3 bases that were read are TGTGCCAGCAACCGACAGCTTCCCTTAACTAGCACAGATACG. This sequence encodes CASNRQLPLTSTDT. The complete CDR3 sequence is CASNRQLPLTSTDTQYF. The rearrangement uses TRBV2 and TRBJ2-3; possible D gene TRBD1, 5 bases. Coverage ceases 3 residues before the CDR3 finishes, and the germline J gene fills in the end. This CDR3 has 17 amino acids. Germline CDR1 is SNHLY and CDR2 is FYNNEI. V lost 7 bases and J lost 0, with 20 bases in between. The full variable domain, rest sourced from reference TRBV2 and TRBJ2-3, is EPEVTQTPSHQVTQMGQEVILRCVPISNHLYFYWYRQILGQKVEFLVSFYNNEISEKSEIFDDQFSVERPDGSNFTLKIRSTKLEDSAMYFCASNRQLPLTSTDTQYFGPGTRLTVL.

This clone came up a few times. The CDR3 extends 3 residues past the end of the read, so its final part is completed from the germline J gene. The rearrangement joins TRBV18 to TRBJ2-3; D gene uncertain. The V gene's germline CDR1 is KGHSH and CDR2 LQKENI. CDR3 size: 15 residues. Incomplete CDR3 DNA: TGTGCCAGCTCACGAAGCTCGGTGTCCCAACTTTCG. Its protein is CASSRSSVSQLS. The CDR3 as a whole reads CASSRSSVSQLSQYF.